This T cell receptor beta chain emerged from a study of CD8+ T cells in alopecia areata. The CDR3 is 13 residues long. Losses at the gene ends were 8 bases for V and 8 bases for J; bases not matched to a gene: 7. Per germline, CDR1 LNHDA and CDR2 SQIVND (reference sequence). For this clone: Antigen: not known.

The authors sorted CD4+ cells into CD25+CD127- cells for about five patients. Sequencing templates came from extracted RNA that was reverse transcribed into cDNA. Generated by immunoSEQ multiplex PCR, the TCRdb table keeps only in-frame clones and is missing some. The repertoire holds some 20,000 clones, with around 62% as singletons. Study-wide results and caveats: Compared with mice, patients displayed less clear TCR sharing, possibly for HLA-related reasons.

The sequence was obtained from a human donor with alopecia areata. Material for sequencing was CD4+ Tregs sorted from blood. This chain uses TRBV19 with TRBJ2-4, with 9 bases aligning to TRBD1. The CDR3 DNA reads TGTGCCAGTGCCCGACAGGGGGTAGACATTCAGTACTTC. This encodes CASARQGVDIQYF.